This is a list of T cell receptor beta chains from one sample in a study of control samples from healthy donors and cancer patients. Data came from immunoSEQ multiplex PCR; TCRdb stores just in-frame clones and leaves some out. The sample lists under 200,000 clones; roughly nine tenths were seen once. What was sequenced was blood. The origin of the receptors is a woman in her twenties or thirties in good health. Each CDR3 is given with its conserved first and last residue. The order of the fields is CDR3 protein, CDR3 DNA, J gene, V gene, clone size, D gene. D genes are given only for firm matches. Some rows have no size entry. The others give once, few or many, or a class for an expanded clone.

CDR3 protein: CASRPYTGEETQYF
CDR3 DNA: TGTGCCAGCAGGCCGTACACAGGGGAAGAGACCCAGTACTTC
J gene: TRBJ2-5
V gene: TRBV7-9
clone size: .
D gene: TRBD1

CDR3 protein: CATSESGTSTDTQYF
CDR3 DNA: TGTGCCACCAGTGAGTCCGGGACTAGCACAGATACGCAGTATTTT
J gene: TRBJ2-3
V gene: TRBV24-1
clone size: .
D gene: .

CDR3 protein: CASSPWTSKNEQYF
CDR3 DNA: TGTGCCAGCAGCCCCTGGACTAGCAAGAACGAGCAGTACTTC
J gene: TRBJ2-7
V gene: TRBV3-1/TRBV3-2
clone size: .
D gene: TRBD2

CDR3 protein: CASSDSGGAGEKLFF
CDR3 DNA: TGTGCCAGCAGTGACTCAGGGGGCGCAGGTGAAAAACTGTTTTTT
J gene: TRBJ1-4
V gene: TRBV6-4
clone size: .
D gene: TRBD1

CDR3 protein: CASSLLASGSVSYNEQFF
CDR3 DNA: TGTGCCAGCAGCTTATTGGCTAGCGGGTCTGTCTCCTACAATGAGCAGTTCTTC
J gene: TRBJ2-1
V gene: TRBV7-2
clone size: .
D gene: TRBD2

CDR3 protein: CASSLRGTSVYNEQFF
CDR3 DNA: TGTGCCAGCAGTTTAAGGGGGACTAGCGTATACAATGAGCAGTTCTTC
J gene: TRBJ2-1
V gene: TRBV27
clone size: .
D gene: TRBD2

CDR3 protein: CASSLAGGPTDTQYF
CDR3 DNA: TGTGCCAGCAGCTTAGCGGGAGGGCCCACAGATACGCAGTATTTT
J gene: TRBJ2-3
V gene: TRBV7-6
clone size: .
D gene: TRBD2

CDR3 protein: CASSLGQGLYGYTF
CDR3 DNA: TGCGCCAGCAGCTTGGGACAAGGACTCTATGGCTACACCTTC
J gene: TRBJ1-2
V gene: TRBV5-1
clone size: .
D gene: .

CDR3 protein: CASSDRNTQYF
CDR3 DNA: TGTGCCAGCAGTGACCGGAATACGCAGTATTTT
J gene: TRBJ2-3
V gene: TRBV6-1
clone size: .
D gene: .

CDR3 protein: CASTPQGATNEKLFF
CDR3 DNA: TGTGCCAGCACCCCACAGGGAGCAACTAATGAAAAACTGTTTTTT
J gene: TRBJ1-4
V gene: TRBV2
clone size: .
D gene: .

CDR3 protein: CASSSGDSNQPQHF
CDR3 DNA: TGTGCCAGCAGCTCCGGGGATAGCAATCAGCCCCAGCATTTT
J gene: TRBJ1-5
V gene: TRBV5-8
clone size: once
D gene: .

CDR3 protein: CASSLTSGISYEQYF
CDR3 DNA: TGTGCCAGCAGTTTAACATCTGGAATTTCCTACGAGCAGTACTTC
J gene: TRBJ2-7
V gene: TRBV28
clone size: .
D gene: .

CDR3 protein: CASSVEGRHNSPLHF
CDR3 DNA: TGTGCCAGCAGCGTAGAAGGCCGACATAATTCACCCCTCCACTTT
J gene: TRBJ1-6
V gene: TRBV9
clone size: .
D gene: .

CDR3 protein: CASRDLANEQFF
CDR3 DNA: TGTGCCAGCAGGGACCTAGCTAATGAGCAGTTCTTC
J gene: TRBJ2-1
V gene: TRBV2
clone size: .
D gene: .

CDR3 protein: CASSKGDRQNYGYTF
CDR3 DNA: TGTGCCAGCAGCAAAGGGGACAGGCAAAACTATGGCTACACCTTC
J gene: TRBJ1-2
V gene: TRBV21-1
clone size: few
D gene: .

CDR3 protein: CASSLGETVNTEAFF
CDR3 DNA: TGTGCCAGCAGCTTAGGAGAGACCGTGAACACTGAAGCTTTCTTT
J gene: TRBJ1-1
V gene: TRBV7-9
clone size: .
D gene: .

CDR3 protein: CASSQARGAQSQHF
CDR3 DNA: TGCGCCAGCAGCCAAGCGAGGGGGGCTCAGTCCCAGCATTTT
J gene: TRBJ1-5
V gene: TRBV4-1
clone size: .
D gene: .

CDR3 protein: CASSSDVYNEQFF
CDR3 DNA: TGTGCCAGCAGCTCCGACGTCTACAATGAGCAGTTCTTC
J gene: TRBJ2-1
V gene: TRBV7-3
clone size: .
D gene: .

CDR3 protein: CASRDRDYNSPLHF
CDR3 DNA: TGCGCCAGCAGGGACAGGGACTATAATTCACCCCTCCACTTT
J gene: TRBJ1-6
V gene: TRBV5-1
clone size: .
D gene: TRBD1

CDR3 protein: CASSLSGQEGYTF
CDR3 DNA: TGTGCCAGTAGTCTCTCAGGGCAGGAAGGCTACACCTTC
J gene: TRBJ1-2
V gene: TRBV19
clone size: .
D gene: .

CDR3 protein: CAWSVLQGPNTEAFF
CDR3 DNA: TGTGCCTGGAGTGTACTACAGGGACCGAACACTGAAGCTTTCTTT
J gene: TRBJ1-1
V gene: TRBV30
clone size: .
D gene: .

CDR3 protein: CASSRTDSGNTIYF
CDR3 DNA: TGTGCCAGCAGCCGCACAGACTCTGGAAACACCATATATTTT
J gene: TRBJ1-3
V gene: TRBV3-1/TRBV3-2
clone size: once
D gene: .

CDR3 protein: CASSPTSRSYEQYF
CDR3 DNA: TGCGCCAGCAGCCCGACTAGCCGCTCCTACGAGCAGTACTTC
J gene: TRBJ2-7
V gene: TRBV5-1
clone size: .
D gene: TRBD2

CDR3 protein: CASSKAPYGYTF
CDR3 DNA: TGTGCCAGCAGCAAAGCCCCCTATGGCTACACCTTC
J gene: TRBJ1-2
V gene: TRBV21-1
clone size: .
D gene: .

CDR3 protein: CASSPGVGTDTQYF
CDR3 DNA: TGTGCCAGCAGCCCAGGGGTCGGAACAGATACGCAGTATTTT
J gene: TRBJ2-3
V gene: TRBV7-9
clone size: .
D gene: .

CDR3 protein: CASSEGDRGYQPQHF
CDR3 DNA: TGTGCCAGCAGTGAAGGGGACAGGGGCTATCAGCCCCAGCATTTT
J gene: TRBJ1-5
V gene: TRBV6-1
clone size: .
D gene: TRBD1

CDR3 protein: CASRGDSYNSPLHF
CDR3 DNA: TGTGCCAGCAGAGGGGACAGCTATAATTCACCCCTCCACTTT
J gene: TRBJ1-6
V gene: TRBV6-5
clone size: .
D gene: TRBD1

CDR3 protein: CASSEQGETGELFF
CDR3 DNA: TGTGCCAGCAGTGAACAGGGAGAGACCGGGGAGCTGTTTTTT
J gene: TRBJ2-2
V gene: TRBV6-1
clone size: few
D gene: .

CDR3 protein: CASSLALSPLHF
CDR3 DNA: TGTGCCAGCAGTTTAGCGCTTTCACCCCTCCACTTT
J gene: TRBJ1-6
V gene: TRBV12-3/TRBV12-4
clone size: .
D gene: .

CDR3 protein: CASGRATDTQYF
CDR3 DNA: TGTGCCAGCGGGAGGGCCACAGATACGCAGTATTTT
J gene: TRBJ2-3
V gene: TRBV28
clone size: .
D gene: TRBD2

CDR3 protein: CASSIREREAFF
CDR3 DNA: TGTGCCAGTAGTATTCGGGAGCGGGAAGCTTTCTTT
J gene: TRBJ1-1
V gene: TRBV19
clone size: .
D gene: .

CDR3 protein: CASSPAGAGETQYF
CDR3 DNA: TGTGCCAGCTCACCCGCAGGGGCGGGGGAGACCCAGTACTTC
J gene: TRBJ2-5
V gene: TRBV18
clone size: .
D gene: .

CDR3 protein: CASRAGALQETQYF
CDR3 DNA: TGTGCCAGCAGAGCGGGGGCACTCCAAGAGACCCAGTACTTC
J gene: TRBJ2-5
V gene: TRBV7-2
clone size: .
D gene: TRBD2

CDR3 protein: CASSLSYRGGQPQHF
CDR3 DNA: TGTGCCAGCAGTTTATCGTATAGGGGAGGTCAGCCCCAGCATTTT
J gene: TRBJ1-5
V gene: TRBV27
clone size: .
D gene: .

CDR3 protein: CASSLGLNTGELFF
CDR3 DNA: TGTGCCAGCTCCCTCGGACTAAACACCGGGGAGCTGTTTTTT
J gene: TRBJ2-2
V gene: TRBV18
clone size: .
D gene: .

CDR3 protein: CASSEGLAGGAYSYEQYF
CDR3 DNA: TGTGCCAGCAGCGAAGGACTAGCGGGAGGCGCCTACTCCTACGAGCAGTACTTC
J gene: TRBJ2-7
V gene: TRBV11-2
clone size: .
D gene: TRBD2

CDR3 protein: CASSRQGNYGYTF
CDR3 DNA: TGTGCCAGCAGCCGACAGGGTAACTATGGCTACACCTTC
J gene: TRBJ1-2
V gene: TRBV11-2
clone size: once
D gene: TRBD1